Below, 30 T cell receptor beta chains from the same sample are listed, as sequenced in a study of cytomegalovirus exposure and HLA in healthy donors. Assay used: immunoSEQ multiplex PCR; TCRdb lists only in-frame clones, some missing. Here the sample spans 150,000 to 170,000 clones, about 88% being singletons. The specimen was PBMCs. The receptors derive from a man aged 18 to 29 in good health and CMV-seropositive.

The chain carries TRBV7-6 and TRBJ2-3; no definite D call. The CDR3 runs 15 residues. V shed 4 bases and J shed 6 bases, with 17 bases lying between them. The germline gives CDR1 SGHVS, CDR2 FNYEAQ. Here the CDR3 DNA reads TGTGCCAGCAGCTCTACTTCAGACATATCGGATACGCAGTATTTT. Its translation: CASSSTSDISDTQYF.

The rearrangement joins TRBV30 to TRBJ1-2; 8 positions match TRBD1. With 1 base clipped from V and 8 bases from J, the junction kept 15 bases outside the gene matches. Germline V gene lookup returns CDR1 GTSNPN and CDR2 SVGIG (reference sequence). CDR3 length: 16 amino acids. CDR3 in amino acids: CAWSEIRTGWKGGYTF. Here the CDR3 DNA reads TGTGCCTGGAGTGAGATCCGGACAGGGTGGAAGGGCGGCTACACCTTC.

V and J are TRBV6-5 and TRBJ1-5; TRBD1 is a possible D gene (5 bases). Trimming pared 0 bases from V and 9 bases from J, leaving 9 bases between. The CDR3 extends over 13 amino acids. Germline assignment: CDR1 MNHEY and CDR2 SVGAGI. CDR3 bases: TGTGCCAGCAGTTACTCCCTCCAGGGGCCCCAGCATTTT. This codes for CASSYSLQGPQHF.

The chain is built from TRBV9 and TRBJ2-2, with 8 bases fitting TRBD1. This CDR3 region has 14 residues. In germline, CDR1 is SGDLS, CDR2 YYNGEE. V lost 6 bases, J lost 7 bases, and 8 bases stayed unmatched. This chain's CDR3 is CASTQVDRVGELFF. The CDR3, as DNA: TGTGCCAGCACCCAAGTGGACAGGGTCGGGGAGCTGTTTTTT. Complete variable domain (other parts from reference TRBV9 and TRBJ2-2): DSGVTQTPKHLITATGQRVTLRCSPRSGDLSVYWYQQSLDQGLQFLIQYYNGEERAKGNILERFSAQQFPDLHSELNLSSLELGDSALYFCASTQVDRVGELFFGEGSRLTVL.

The rearrangement links TRBV29-1 to TRBJ1-1; no firm D call. CDR1 SQVTM and CDR2 ANQGSEA come from the germline V gene. The CDR3 sequence is 10 residues long. V lost 6 bases and J 7 bases, leaving 9 bases between the germline ends. The CDR3, as DNA: TGCAGCGTAAGAGGGATTGAAGCTTTCTTT. This sequence encodes CSVRGIEAFF.

The rearrangement links TRBV29-1 to TRBJ2-7; D may be TRBD1 (6 bases). From germline, CDR1 is SQVTM and CDR2 ANQGSEA. The CDR3 length is 12 residues. The V gene lost 6 bases and the J gene lost 6 bases, with 15 bases spanning the gap. The CDR3 region has the DNA TGCAGCGTCATCCTTCAGGGGAGCGAGCAGTACTTC. It is translated as CSVILQGSEQYF.

V and J are TRBV18 and TRBJ2-1; maybe TRBD2 (7 bases). Germline values: CDR1 KGHSH, CDR2 LQKENI. V lost 6 bases and J 5 bases, leaving 14 bases between the germline ends. CDR3 length: 14 residues. The CDR3: CASSPRGANNEQFF. DNA of the CDR3: TGTGCCAGCTCCCCCCGGGGGGCCAACAATGAGCAGTTCTTC.

V gene TRBV27 combines with J gene TRBJ2-3, with D perhaps TRBD2 (7 bases). Trimming took off 8 bases at V and 3 bases at J, with 9 bases between the two ends. CDR3 length: 12 amino acids. Germline V gene lookup returns CDR1 MNHEY and CDR2 SMNVEV (reference sequence). The CDR3 DNA reads as TGTGCCAGCCGGGGGGCAACAGATACGCAGTATTTT. Translated: CASRGATDTQYF.

This clone was seen ten or more times. The chain recombines TRBV10-1 with TRBJ2-7, with 7 bases lining up with TRBD2. The CDR3 spans 15 residues. The V segment lost 5 bases and the J segment 0 bases; nucleotides outside the gene matches: 7. Germline V gene lookup returns CDR1 WNHNN and CDR2 SYGVQD (reference sequence). CDR3 in DNA: TGCGCCAGCAGTTTGACTAGCCGAAGCTCCTACGAGCAGTACTTC. This translates into CASSLTSRSSYEQYF.

The chain uses TRBV7-2 and TRBJ2-1; 8 positions match TRBD2. This CDR3 spans 15 amino acids. The germline CDR1 and CDR2 sequences are SGHTA and FQGNSA. The J segment lost 1 base and the V segment lost 5 bases, leaving 4 bases of the junction unmatched. Written as DNA, the CDR3 is TGTGCCAGCAGCCCGACTAGCGTATCCTACAATGAGCAGTTCTTC. Its translation is CASSPTSVSYNEQFF.

V usage is TRBV13 and J usage is TRBJ2-3; 9 positions match TRBD2. Germline V lookup: CDR1 PRHDT, CDR2 FYEKMQ (reference sequence). This CDR3 region has 14 residues. The V segment lost 5 bases and the J segment 2 bases; nucleotides outside the gene matches: 2. CDR3 nucleotides: TGTGCCAGCAGCCGGACTAGCGTCACAGATACGCAGTATTTT. Amino acids: CASSRTSVTDTQYF.

V gene TRBV19 combines with J gene TRBJ2-6, with D uncertain. The length of the CDR3 is 16 residues. V was shortened by 4 bases and J by 0 bases, with 10 bases between the two germline ends. The germline V gene has CDR1 LNHDA and CDR2 SQIVND (reference sequence). CDR3 sequence (DNA): TGTGCCAGTAGTAGGGCCAGAAGCTCTGGGGCCAACGTCCTGACTTTC. It encodes CASSRARSSGANVLTF.

This clone was observed once. J is TRBJ2-1 and V is TRBV9; D remains unclear. Germline-derived CDR1 and CDR2 are SGDLS and YYNGEE. The CDR3 is 15 amino acids. The V and J ends lost 0 bases and 0 bases respectively, with 7 bases between them. The CDR3 DNA follows: TGTGCCAGCAGCGTAGGGTCAGACTCCTACAATGAGCAGTTCTTC. Amino acid sequence: CASSVGSDSYNEQFF.

The V and J genes are TRBV30 and TRBJ1-2; perhaps TRBD1 as D (5 bases). This CDR3 is 13 amino acids long. Germline CDR1 GTSNPN, CDR2 SVGIG (reference sequence). Between the trimmed V and J ends, which lost 1 base and 7 bases, there was a span of 13 bases. CDR3 nucleotide sequence: TGTGCCTGGAGTGGCGGGACTCTGGGTGGCTACACCTTC. Its protein product is CAWSGGTLGGYTF.

The rearrangement joins TRBV29-1 to TRBJ1-2, with 8 bases identical to TRBD1. Germline values: CDR1 SQVTM, CDR2 ANQGSEA. CDR3 size: 14 residues. V lost 2 bases and J lost 4; bases outside the gene matches: 6. The CDR3 reads CSVEQGAIGYGYTF. The CDR3 DNA reads TGCAGCGTTGAACAGGGGGCGATCGGCTATGGCTACACCTTC.

J is TRBJ2-7 and V is TRBV7-9; 7 positions agree with TRBD2. Germline-derived CDR1 and CDR2 are SEHNR and FQNEAQ (reference sequence). The trim removed 2 bases at V and 2 bases at J, leaving 6 bases unmatched. The CDR3 loop spans 15 amino acids. The CDR3 reads CASSLMASGTYEQYF. The CDR3 coding sequence is TGTGCCAGCAGCTTAATGGCTAGCGGTACCTACGAGCAGTACTTC. Full variable domain (remainder filled in from reference TRBV7-9 and TRBJ2-7): DTGVSQNPRHKITKRGQNVTFRCDPISEHNRLYWYRQTLGQGPEFLTYFQNEAQLEKSRLLSDRFSAERPKGSFSTLEIQRTEQGDSAMYLCASSLMASGTYEQYFGPGTRLTVT.

The chain links TRBV10-3 to TRBJ2-1; 8 bases agree with TRBD2. Germline trimming cut 4 bases from V and 12 bases from J; bases unmatched to any gene: 8. CDR1 is ENHRY, CDR2 SYGVKD, per germline. This CDR3 has 13 residues. In DNA form, the CDR3 reads TGTGCCATCAGTGGGGAACCGACTAGCGCGCAGTTCTTC. As protein: CAISGEPTSAQFF.

The V and J genes are TRBV5-1 and TRBJ1-1; TRBD1 aligns across 7 bases. CDR1 is SGHRS and CDR2 is YFSETQ in the germline V gene. This CDR3 comprises 14 residues. The junction had 5 bases not matched to a gene; V was cut back by 5 bases and J by 1 base. CDR3 coding DNA: TGCGCCAGCAGGGGGCGGACAGGGAACACTGAAGCTTTCTTT. Encoded protein: CASRGRTGNTEAFF.

The rearrangement links TRBV4-3 to TRBJ1-2, with no clear D. This CDR3 contains 13 residues. The V end lost 4 bases, the J end lost 4 bases, and 10 bases lay between the germline ends. Germline V CDR1 and CDR2: LGHNA, YSLEER. Written as DNA, the CDR3 is TGCGCCAGCAGCCCGGGAGGTCTCTATGGCTACACCTTC. This sequence encodes CASSPGGLYGYTF.

The CDR3 sequence: CASSLGGSADTQYF. CDR3 nucleotide sequence: TGTGCCAGCAGCTTAGGGGGGTCCGCAGATACGCAGTATTTT. This chain joins TRBV7-3 and TRBJ2-3; D is perhaps TRBD2 (6 bases). Germline CDR1 reads SGHTA; CDR2 reads FQGTGA. This CDR3 has 14 amino acids. V was pared by 2 bases and J by 4 bases, with 10 bases between.

V and J are TRBV7-9 and TRBJ2-7; TRBD2 aligns across 7 bases. Germline lookup yields CDR1 SEHNR and CDR2 FQNEAQ (reference sequence). J gave up 1 base and V 5 bases, and 5 bases lay outside the gene matches. The CDR3 loop spans 14 amino acids. The CDR3, as DNA: TGTGCCAGCAGCGAATTGGGACTATCCTACGAGCAGTACTTC. Translation gives CASSELGLSYEQYF.

The chain recombines TRBV12-5 with TRBJ2-3, with D tentatively TRBD2 (6 bases). Trimming pared 0 bases from V and 8 bases from J, leaving 24 bases between. The CDR3 length is 18 residues. Germline CDR1 and CDR2: LGHNT and FRNRAP. The CDR3 DNA follows: TGTGCTAGTGGTTTGGTAGTGGGCCGGGACTCCCGGCGGGCTACGCAGTATTTT. Translating it yields CASGLVVGRDSRRATQYF. Looking up the rest from reference TRBV12-5 and TRBJ2-3 gives the full variable domain: DARVTQTPRHKVTEMGQEVTMRCQPILGHNTVFWYRQTMMQGLELLAYFRNRAPLDDSGMPKDRFSAEMPDATLATLKIQPSEPRDSAVYFCASGLVVGRDSRRATQYFGPGTRLTVL.

The chain combines TRBV6-5 with TRBJ1-5; no clear D. Trimming pared 4 bases from V and 2 bases from J, leaving 12 bases between. Germline CDR1 and CDR2: MNHEY and SVGAGI. The CDR3 runs to 15 residues. The CDR3 sequence is CASSSLGSGNQPQHF. Written as DNA, the CDR3 is TGTGCCAGCAGTTCCCTCGGTTCGGGCAATCAGCCCCAGCATTTT.

The chain joins TRBV5-4 to TRBJ2-1; 14 nucleotides match TRBD2. Per germline, CDR1 SGHNT and CDR2 YYREEE (reference sequence). The V gene end was trimmed by 4 bases and the J gene end by 9 bases; junction bases not matched to a gene: 3. This CDR3 has 14 amino acids. The DNA of the CDR3 is TGTGCCAGCAGCCGACTAGCGGGAGGGGGTGAGCAGTTCTTC. Translating gives CASSRLAGGGEQFF.

This clone came up a few times. The CDR3 reads CAIQGAAYEQYF. In nucleotides, the CDR3 is TGTGCCATACAAGGGGCAGCCTACGAGCAGTACTTC. The J gene is TRBJ2-7, the V gene TRBV2; D possibly corresponds to TRBD1 (5 bases). The V gene lost 10 bases and the J gene lost 2 bases, with 12 bases spanning the gap. The CDR3 spans 12 residues. CDR1 SNHLY and CDR2 FYNNEI come from the germline V gene. Based on the CDR3 plus reference TRBV2 and TRBJ2-7, the full variable domain is EPEVTQTPSHQVTQMGQEVILRCVPISNHLYFYWYRQILGQKVEFLVSFYNNEISEKSEIFDDQFSVERPDGSNFTLKIRSTKLEDSAMYFCAIQGAAYEQYFGPGTRLTVT.

The chain is built from TRBV7-9 and TRBJ1-2; D remains ambiguous. V was trimmed by 1 base and J by 5 bases, leaving 14 bases between them. In germline, CDR1 is SEHNR, CDR2 FQNEAQ (reference sequence). The CDR3 is made up of 15 amino acids. DNA of the CDR3: TGTGCCAGCAGCTTAGGGGCAGGCGCCCTTTATGGCTACACCTTC. Translation gives CASSLGAGALYGYTF.

The gene calls are TRBV5-4 and TRBJ1-4; TRBD1 matches 10 bases. V lost 1 base and J lost 8; bases outside the gene matches: 5. Germline CDR1 SGHNT, CDR2 YYREEE (reference sequence). The CDR3 extends over 15 amino acids. The CDR3 region has the DNA TGTGCCAGCAGCTTGCGACAGGGGGCCCAGGAAAAACTGTTTTTT. Protein product: CASSLRQGAQEKLFF.

The chain employs TRBV19 and TRBJ1-1, with a weak D call TRBD1 (6 bases). V was cut by 5 bases and J by 6 bases, with 16 bases left in between. CDR3 length: 14 amino acids. In germline, CDR1 is LNHDA, CDR2 SQIVND (reference sequence). This CDR3 reads CASSVRGGFAEAFF. CDR3 coding DNA: TGTGCCAGTAGTGTCAGAGGGGGTTTCGCTGAAGCTTTCTTT.

The chain couples TRBV18 to TRBJ2-1, with 9 bases fitting TRBD2. CDR1 is KGHSH and CDR2 is LQKENI in the germline V gene. The CDR3 consists of 15 residues. Trimming removed 6 bases from V and 3 bases from J; junction bases left unmatched: 6. The CDR3 DNA is TGTGCCAGCTCGTTGATAGCGGGGGACTACAATGAGCAGTTCTTC. This translates into CASSLIAGDYNEQFF.

The J gene is TRBJ2-6, the V gene TRBV27; possible D gene TRBD1, 6 bases. This CDR3 spans 17 amino acids. CDR1 is MNHEY, CDR2 SMNVEV, per germline (reference sequence). V gave up 5 bases and J gave up 1 base, with 15 bases separating them. Written as DNA, the CDR3 is TGTGCCAGCAGTCCCCCAGGGGCGCTTTCTGGGGCCAACGTCCTGACTTTC. This gives the protein CASSPPGALSGANVLTF. Full variable domain (rest looked up from reference TRBV27 and TRBJ2-6): EAQVTQNPRYLITVTGKKLTVTCSQNMNHEYMSWYRQDPGLGLRQIYYSMNVEVTDKGDVPEGYKVSRKEKRNFPLILESPSPNQTSLYFCASSPPGALSGANVLTFGAGSRLTVL.